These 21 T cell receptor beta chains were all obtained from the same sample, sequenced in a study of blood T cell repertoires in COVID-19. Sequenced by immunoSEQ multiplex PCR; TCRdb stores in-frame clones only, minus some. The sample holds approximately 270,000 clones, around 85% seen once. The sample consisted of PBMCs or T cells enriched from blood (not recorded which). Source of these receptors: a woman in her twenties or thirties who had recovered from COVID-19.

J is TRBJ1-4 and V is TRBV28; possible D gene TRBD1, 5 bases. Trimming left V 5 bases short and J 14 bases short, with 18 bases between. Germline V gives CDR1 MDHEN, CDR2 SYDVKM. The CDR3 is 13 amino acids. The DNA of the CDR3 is TGTGCCAGCAGTCCTTCGGGCGGGGCAAGCCTGTTTTTT. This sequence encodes CASSPSGGASLFF. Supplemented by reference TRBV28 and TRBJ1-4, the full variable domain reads DVKVTQSSRYLVKRTGEKVFLECVQDMDHENMFWYRQDPGLGLRLIYFSYDVKMKEKGDIPEGYSVSREKKERFSLILESASTNQTSMYLCASSPSGGASLFFGSGTQLSVL.

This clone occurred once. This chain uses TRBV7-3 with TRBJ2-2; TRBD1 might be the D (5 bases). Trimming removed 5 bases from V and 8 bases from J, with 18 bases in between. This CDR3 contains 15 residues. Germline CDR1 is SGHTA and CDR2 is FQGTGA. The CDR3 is CASSQSPGASGELFF. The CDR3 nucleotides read TGTGCCAGCAGCCAAAGCCCTGGGGCCAGTGGGGAGCTGTTTTTT.

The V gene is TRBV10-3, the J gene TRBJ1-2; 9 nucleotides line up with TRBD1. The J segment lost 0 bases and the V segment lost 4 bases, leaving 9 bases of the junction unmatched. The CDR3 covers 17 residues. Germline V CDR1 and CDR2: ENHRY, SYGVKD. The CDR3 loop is CAISVWTGVETNYGYTF. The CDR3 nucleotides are TGTGCCATCAGTGTATGGACAGGGGTCGAGACTAACTATGGCTACACCTTC.

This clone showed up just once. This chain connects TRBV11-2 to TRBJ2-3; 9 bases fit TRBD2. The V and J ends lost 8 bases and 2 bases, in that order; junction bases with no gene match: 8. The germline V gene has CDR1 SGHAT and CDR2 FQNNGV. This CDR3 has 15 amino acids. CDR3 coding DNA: TGTGCCAGCCGATGGACTAGCGTAAACACAGATACGCAGTATTTT. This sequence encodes CASRWTSVNTDTQYF.

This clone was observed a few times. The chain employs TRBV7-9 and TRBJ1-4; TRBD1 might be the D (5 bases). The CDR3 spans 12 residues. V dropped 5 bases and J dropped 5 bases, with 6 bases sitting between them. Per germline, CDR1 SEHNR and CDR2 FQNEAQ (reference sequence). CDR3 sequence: CASSRQNEKLFF. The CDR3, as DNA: TGTGCCAGCAGCCGACAGAATGAAAAACTGTTTTTT.

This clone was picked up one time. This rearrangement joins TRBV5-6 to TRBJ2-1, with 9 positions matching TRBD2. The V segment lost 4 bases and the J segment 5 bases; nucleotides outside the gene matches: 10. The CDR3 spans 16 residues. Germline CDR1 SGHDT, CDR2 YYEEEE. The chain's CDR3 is CASSRKVASGNNEQFF. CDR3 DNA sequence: TGTGCCAGCAGCCGGAAGGTGGCTAGCGGGAACAATGAGCAGTTCTTC.

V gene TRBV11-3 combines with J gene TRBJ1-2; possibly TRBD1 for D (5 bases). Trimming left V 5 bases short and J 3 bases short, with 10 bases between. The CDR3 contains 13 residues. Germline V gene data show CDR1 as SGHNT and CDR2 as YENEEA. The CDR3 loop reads CASSGRGDYGYTF. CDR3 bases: TGTGCCAGCAGCGGACGGGGGGACTATGGCTACACCTTC.

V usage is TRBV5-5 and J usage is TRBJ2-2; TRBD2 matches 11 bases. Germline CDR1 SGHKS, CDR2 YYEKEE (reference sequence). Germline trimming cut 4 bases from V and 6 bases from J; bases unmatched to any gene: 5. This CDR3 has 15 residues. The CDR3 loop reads CASSLELAGAGELFF. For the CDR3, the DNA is TGTGCCAGCAGCCTCGAACTAGCGGGAGCCGGGGAGCTGTTTTTT.

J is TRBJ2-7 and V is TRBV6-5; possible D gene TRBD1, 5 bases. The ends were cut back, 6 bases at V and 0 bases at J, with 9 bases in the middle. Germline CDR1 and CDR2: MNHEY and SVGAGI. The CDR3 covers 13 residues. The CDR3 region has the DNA TGTGCCAGCAGGACAGCCTACTCCTACGAGCAGTACTTC. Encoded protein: CASRTAYSYEQYF.

In nucleotides, the CDR3 is TGTGCCTGGAGTGGAGTGAGTGAGCAGTTCTTC. Encoded protein: CAWSGVSEQFF. The rearrangement joins TRBV30 to TRBJ2-1; D not resolved. The CDR3 length is 11 residues. The germline gives CDR1 GTSNPN, CDR2 SVGIG (reference sequence). V lost 1 base, J lost 9 bases, and 7 bases lay in between.

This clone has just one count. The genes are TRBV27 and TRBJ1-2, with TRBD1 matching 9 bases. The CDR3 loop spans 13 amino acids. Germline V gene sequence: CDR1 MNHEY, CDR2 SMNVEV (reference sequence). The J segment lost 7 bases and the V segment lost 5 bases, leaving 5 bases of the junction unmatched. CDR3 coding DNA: TGTGCCAGCAGTCGATACAGGGGGCTTGGCTACACCTTC. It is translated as CASSRYRGLGYTF.

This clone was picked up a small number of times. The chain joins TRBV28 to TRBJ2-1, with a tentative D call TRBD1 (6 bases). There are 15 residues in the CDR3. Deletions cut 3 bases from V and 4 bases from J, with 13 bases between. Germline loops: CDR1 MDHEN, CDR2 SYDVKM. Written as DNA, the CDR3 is TGTGCCAGCAGTTTGTGGGGGCAAGGTTACAATGAGCAGTTCTTC. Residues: CASSLWGQGYNEQFF.

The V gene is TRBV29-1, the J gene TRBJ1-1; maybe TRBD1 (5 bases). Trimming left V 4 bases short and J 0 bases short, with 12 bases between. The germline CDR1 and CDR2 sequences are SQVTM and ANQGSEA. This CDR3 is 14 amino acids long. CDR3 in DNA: TGCAGCGTTGTGAGGACAACCCTGAACACTGAAGCTTTCTTT. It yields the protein CSVVRTTLNTEAFF.

CDR3 loop: CASSFRRGNYGYTF. The DNA of the CDR3 is TGCGCCAGCAGCTTCAGGCGGGGGAACTATGGCTACACCTTC. This chain uses TRBV5-1 with TRBJ1-2, with a tentative D call TRBD1 (5 bases). Germline V gene data show CDR1 as SGHRS and CDR2 as YFSETQ. Trimming removed 2 bases at V and 2 bases at J, with 10 bases between. This CDR3 region has 14 residues.

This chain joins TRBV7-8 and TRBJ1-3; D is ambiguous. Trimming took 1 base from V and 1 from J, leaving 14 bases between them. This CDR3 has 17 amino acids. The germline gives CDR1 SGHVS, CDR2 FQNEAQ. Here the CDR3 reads CASSLDATRPSGNTIYF. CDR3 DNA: TGTGCCAGCAGCTTAGACGCAACCAGGCCGTCTGGAAACACCATATATTTT.

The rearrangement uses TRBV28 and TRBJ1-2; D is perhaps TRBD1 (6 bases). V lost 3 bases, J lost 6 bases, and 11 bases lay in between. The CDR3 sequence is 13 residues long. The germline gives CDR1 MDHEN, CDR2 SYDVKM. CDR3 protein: CASSFVQGNGYTF. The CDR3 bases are TGTGCCAGCAGTTTTGTCCAGGGGAATGGCTACACCTTC.

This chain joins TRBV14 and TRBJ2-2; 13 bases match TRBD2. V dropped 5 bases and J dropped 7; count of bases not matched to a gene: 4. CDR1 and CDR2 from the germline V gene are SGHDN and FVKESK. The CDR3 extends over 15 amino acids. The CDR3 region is CASSTRLAGGGELFF. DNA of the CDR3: TGTGCCAGCAGCACCCGACTAGCGGGGGGCGGGGAGCTGTTTTTT. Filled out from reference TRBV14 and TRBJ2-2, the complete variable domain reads EAGVTQFPSHSVIEKGQTVTLRCDPISGHDNLYWYRRVMGKEIKFLLHFVKESKQDESGMPNNRFLAERTGGTYSTLKVQPAELEDSGVYFCASSTRLAGGGELFFGEGSRLTVL.

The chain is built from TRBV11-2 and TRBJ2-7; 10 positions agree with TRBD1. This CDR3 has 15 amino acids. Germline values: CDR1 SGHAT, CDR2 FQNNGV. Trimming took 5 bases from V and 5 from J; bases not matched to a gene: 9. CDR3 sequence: CASSRRGDRGHEQYF. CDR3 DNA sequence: TGTGCCAGCAGCCGACGAGGGGACAGGGGCCACGAGCAGTACTTC.

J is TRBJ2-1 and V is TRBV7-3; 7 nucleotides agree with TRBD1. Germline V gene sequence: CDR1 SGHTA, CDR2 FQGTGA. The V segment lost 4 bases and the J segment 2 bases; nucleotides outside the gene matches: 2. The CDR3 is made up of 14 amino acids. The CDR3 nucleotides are TGTGCCAGCAGCTCCACAGGGGCCTACAATGAGCAGTTCTTC. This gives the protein CASSSTGAYNEQFF.

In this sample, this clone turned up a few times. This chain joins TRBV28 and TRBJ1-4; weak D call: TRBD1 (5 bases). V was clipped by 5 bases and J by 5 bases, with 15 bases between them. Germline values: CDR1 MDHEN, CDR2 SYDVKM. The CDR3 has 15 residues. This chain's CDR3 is CASSPQTDINEKLFF. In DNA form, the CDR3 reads TGTGCCAGCAGTCCTCAGACAGATATAAATGAAAAACTGTTTTTT.

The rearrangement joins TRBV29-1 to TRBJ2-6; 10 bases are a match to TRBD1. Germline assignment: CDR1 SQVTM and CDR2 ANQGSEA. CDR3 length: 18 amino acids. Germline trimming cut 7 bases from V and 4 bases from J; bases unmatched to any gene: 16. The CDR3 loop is CSAKDPGQGSSGANVLTF. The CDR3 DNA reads TGCAGCGCCAAGGACCCGGGACAGGGGAGTTCCGGGGCCAACGTCCTGACTTTC.